The 28 T cell receptor beta chains reported below all come from one sample, sequenced in a study of blood T cells in healthy people across ages. With a J-beta primer mix and a sample-barcoded 5' primer, a second PCR ran about 6 to 11 cycles. TCRdb re-called the 5' RACE reads with MiXCR, one entry per CDR3 protein. The table has 1.5 million to 2 million distinct CDR3 sequences, around half seen once; the top ten hold 2.1%. The sequenced sample was blood. These receptors all come from a woman aged 40 to 50 in good health.

V gene TRBV6-1 combines with J gene TRBJ1-2; TRBD1 aligns across 10 bases. CDR1 is MNHNS, CDR2 SASEGT, per germline. The trim removed 5 bases at V and 8 bases at J, leaving 11 bases unmatched. The CDR3 runs 15 residues. The CDR3 region has the DNA TGTGCCAGCAGTAGGGCCGGGACAGGGGATCGCGGCTACACCTTC. Translation: CASSRAGTGDRGYTF.

The V gene is TRBV29-1, the J gene TRBJ2-1; D may be TRBD2 (8 bases). The CDR3 has 14 residues. Germline V gene sequence: CDR1 SQVTM, CDR2 ANQGSEA. V lost 6 bases, J lost 3 bases, and 15 bases lay in between. The CDR3, as DNA: TGCAGCGTGCCGACAGGGACTAGCTACAATGAGCAGTTCTTC. Its protein is CSVPTGTSYNEQFF.

This chain joins TRBV15 and TRBJ1-2, with D possibly matching TRBD1 (5 bases). V lost 2 bases, J lost 6 bases, and 16 bases lay in between. Germline CDR1 and CDR2: LNHNV and YYDKDF (reference sequence). The CDR3 totals 15 residues. CDR3 region: CATSRTWDGVNGYTF. The CDR3 nucleotides read TGTGCCACCAGCAGAACTTGGGACGGCGTCAATGGCTACACCTTC.

About this clonotype: This clone may be a read error of a much larger clone one base away. The V gene is TRBV13, the J gene TRBJ1-2; D is possibly TRBD1 (6 bases). Trimming pared 5 bases from V and 4 bases from J, leaving 11 bases between. Germline assignment: CDR1 PRHDT and CDR2 FYEKMQ (reference sequence). CDR3 length: 13 amino acids. CDR3 amino acids: CASSAGQFYGYTF. CDR3 coding DNA: TGTGCCAGCAGCGCCGGACAGTTCTATGGCTACACCTTC.

This clonotype has only a few counts. The V gene is TRBV4-2, the J gene TRBJ1-2; 8 bases are a match to TRBD1. The ends lost 0 bases at V and 5 bases at J; junction bases unmatched: 11. The CDR3 is 17 residues long. Germline V CDR1 and CDR2: LGHNA, YNFKEQ. This CDR3 is CASSQEMDRALTYGYTF. DNA of the CDR3: TGTGCCAGCAGCCAAGAGATGGACAGGGCCCTTACATATGGCTACACCTTC.

CDR3 protein: CASSRNRAKNNEQFF. The DNA for the CDR3 is TGTGCCAGCAGCCGCAATCGGGCTAAAAACAATGAGCAGTTCTTC. This chain uses TRBV3-1 with TRBJ2-1; D ambiguous. Trimming pared 4 bases from V and 5 bases from J, leaving 15 bases between. The CDR3 covers 15 residues. Germline CDR1 is LGHDT and CDR2 is YNNKEL (reference sequence).

CDR3 residues: CATSDPRHPGTDTQYF. In DNA, the CDR3 is TGTGCCACCAGTGATCCTCGACACCCTGGCACAGATACGCAGTATTTT. The chain employs TRBV24-1 and TRBJ2-3; D gene ambiguous. Germline-derived CDR1 and CDR2 are KGHDR and SFDVKD. This CDR3 region has 16 residues. The V end was cut by 3 bases, the J end by 1 base, with 13 bases between.

This clonotype was counted only a few times. The V call is TRBV24-1, the J call TRBJ2-5; D assignment may be TRBD1 or TRBD2 (5 bases each). The CDR3 consists of 11 residues. CDR1 is KGHDR and CDR2 is SFDVKD in the germline V gene. The germline V and J ends were trimmed by 5 bases and 11 bases, with 11 bases remaining between them. The CDR3, as DNA: TGTGCCACCAGTGGAGGGGCTGAGCAGTACTTC. It translates to CATSGGAEQYF.

The chain has TRBV29-1 and TRBJ2-1, with D perhaps given as TRBD1 or TRBD2 (6 bases each). The CDR3 runs 13 residues. Germline values: CDR1 SQVTM, CDR2 ANQGSEA. The germline V and J ends were trimmed by 6 bases and 3 bases, with 12 bases remaining between them. The CDR3 DNA sequence: TGCAGCGTCCTAGGGGGGTACTACAATGAGCAGTTCTTC. Translated: CSVLGGYYNEQFF.

The rearrangement uses TRBV10-3 and TRBJ1-2, with D possibly TRBD1 on 5 matching bases. With 0 bases removed from V and 4 bases from J, the gap between germline ends came to 12 bases. CDR3 size: 15 residues. Germline CDR1 is ENHRY and CDR2 is SYGVKD. The CDR3 sequence is CAISESNGGIYGYTF. CDR3 nucleotides: TGTGCCATCAGTGAGTCGAATGGGGGGATCTATGGCTACACCTTC.

V usage is TRBV7-2 and J usage is TRBJ2-1; unclear D gene. The V and J ends lost 0 bases and 3 bases respectively, with 21 bases between them. Germline V gene data show CDR1 as SGHTA and CDR2 as FQGNSA. The CDR3 extends over 19 amino acids. The CDR3 here is CASSLAPTFLETNYNEQFF. The CDR3 DNA reads as TGTGCCAGCAGCTTAGCCCCAACCTTTTTGGAGACGAACTACAATGAGCAGTTCTTC.

The chain combines TRBV4-1 with TRBJ2-3; no firm D call. CDR1 and CDR2 (germline): MGHRA, YSYEKL. V was shortened by 0 bases and J by 4 bases, with 14 bases between the two germline ends. The CDR3 extends over 16 amino acids. CDR3 sequence reads: CASSQDPYGVADTQYF. In DNA, the CDR3 is TGCGCCAGCAGCCAAGATCCGTACGGAGTCGCAGATACGCAGTATTTT.

This clonotype was found a few times. The J gene is TRBJ2-1, the V gene TRBV4-2; D is uncertain. V was pared by 0 bases and J by 9 bases, with 3 bases between. Germline values: CDR1 LGHNA, CDR2 YNFKEQ. The length of the CDR3 is 11 residues. The chain's CDR3 is CASSQDSEQFF. Written as DNA, the CDR3 is TGTGCCAGCAGCCAAGACTCTGAGCAGTTCTTC.

This clonotype was found a few times. This chain links TRBV11-2 with TRBJ2-5; D is undetermined. This CDR3 contains 12 residues. CDR1 and CDR2 (germline): SGHAT, FQNNGV. V was clipped by 4 bases and J by 3 bases, with 6 bases between them. CDR3 sequence (DNA): TGTGCCAGCAGCTCCCAGAAAGAGACCCAGTACTTC. Translated: CASSSQKETQYF.

The rearrangement joins TRBV20-1 to TRBJ1-5; D is ambiguous. With 8 bases removed from V and 4 bases from J, the gap between germline ends came to 15 bases. The CDR3 is 13 amino acids. Germline V gives CDR1 DFQATT, CDR2 SNEGSKA (reference sequence). The CDR3 reads CSSPGGRNQPQHF. For the CDR3, the DNA is TGCAGTTCCCCAGGCGGGAGAAATCAGCCCCAGCATTTT.

This chain joins TRBV5-1 and TRBJ2-5; 8 nucleotides match TRBD1. Trimming removed 3 bases from V and 5 bases from J; junction bases left unmatched: 15. Germline V gives CDR1 SGHRS, CDR2 YFSETQ. CDR3 length: 17 residues. The CDR3, as DNA: TGCGCCAGCAGCTCGGCAAAAGGGACAGGTCGGGGGGAGACCCAGTACTTC. This codes for CASSSAKGTGRGETQYF.

This clonotype has only one observation. The genes are TRBV11-2 and TRBJ1-5, with 10 bases matching TRBD1. CDR3 length: 15 amino acids. Germline CDR1 is SGHAT and CDR2 is FQNNGV. J gave up 7 bases and V 4 bases, and 7 bases lay outside the gene matches. The CDR3 is CASSWTGGSGQPQHF. The CDR3 nucleotides read TGTGCCAGCAGCTGGACAGGGGGGTCGGGCCAGCCCCAGCATTTT.

At least ten counts were recorded for this clonotype. Germline and junction disagree at one end, which may indicate a read error. This chain connects TRBV7-2 to TRBJ2-1; possible D gene TRBD2, 7 bases. Germline assignment: CDR1 SGHTA and CDR2 FQGNSA. The CDR3 consists of 16 residues. The chain's CDR3 is CASSLGGGRSYNEQFF. CDR3 nucleotides: TGTGCCAGCAGTTTAGGGGGGGGGCGGTCCTACAATGAGCAGTTCTTC.

The chain has TRBV20-1 and TRBJ1-1; D unresolved. The V gene's germline CDR1 is DFQATT and CDR2 SNEGSKA (reference sequence). The CDR3 length is 14 residues. V lost 3 bases, J lost 2 bases, and 13 bases lay in between. The CDR3 spells CSASPWTVNTEAFF. As DNA, the CDR3 is TGCAGTGCTAGCCCCTGGACGGTAAACACTGAAGCTTTCTTT.

The rearrangement uses TRBV20-1 and TRBJ2-3; 11 nucleotides line up with TRBD2. CDR1 is DFQATT and CDR2 is SNEGSKA in the germline V gene (reference sequence). With 3 bases clipped from V and 2 bases from J, the junction kept 7 bases outside the gene matches. The CDR3 length is 16 residues. This CDR3 is CSASIIAGGFTDTQYF. The CDR3 DNA reads as TGCAGTGCTAGCATTATAGCGGGGGGGTTCACAGATACGCAGTATTTT.

J is TRBJ2-3 and V is TRBV24-1; no definite D call. Trimming stripped 4 bases from V and 0 bases from J, with 4 bases between. The germline V gene encodes CDR1 KGHDR and CDR2 SFDVKD. The CDR3 covers 13 residues. Here the CDR3 reads CATSEPSTDTQYF. CDR3 bases: TGTGCCACCAGTGAGCCGAGCACAGATACGCAGTATTTT.

The rearrangement links TRBV5-1 to TRBJ2-7, with unresolved D. Trimming removed 4 bases at V and 4 bases at J, with 24 bases between. The CDR3 totals 17 residues. From germline, CDR1 is SGHRS and CDR2 YFSETQ. The chain's CDR3 is CASSTTRIQRKTYEQYF. The CDR3 DNA follows: TGCGCCAGCAGCACTACGAGGATACAGAGAAAGACTTACGAGCAGTACTTC.

As regards this clonotype: Compared with germline, one end of the junction differs, possibly owing to a read error. The chain uses TRBV12-3 or TRBV12-4 and TRBJ1-1, with a tentative D call TRBD1 (6 bases). CDR3 length equals 14 residues. The CDR3 sequence: CVSRAGGQSTEAFF. CDR3 DNA: TGTGTCAGCAGGGCAGGCGGACAGTCCACTGAAGCTTTCTTT.

The chain couples TRBV4-1 to TRBJ2-3; 8 bases agree with TRBD1. The germline V gene encodes CDR1 MGHRA and CDR2 YSYEKL. The junction had 7 bases not matched to a gene; V was cut back by 0 bases and J by 2 bases. This CDR3 contains 17 residues. The CDR3 region is CASSQEYRGEITDTQYF. CDR3 nucleotides: TGCGCCAGCAGCCAAGAATACAGGGGGGAAATCACAGATACGCAGTATTTT.

The rearrangement joins TRBV4-2 to TRBJ2-1, with TRBD2 matching over 10 bases. This CDR3 has 16 amino acids. The V and J ends lost 4 bases and 6 bases, in that order; junction bases with no gene match: 9. The germline V gene encodes CDR1 LGHNA and CDR2 YNFKEQ. CDR3 region: CASSPERGGAFNEQFF. For the CDR3, the DNA is TGTGCCAGCAGCCCGGAGCGGGGGGGAGCGTTCAATGAGCAGTTCTTC.

The chain links TRBV7-6 to TRBJ2-1, with a tentative D call TRBD2 (5 bases). CDR1 and CDR2 from the germline V gene are SGHVS and FNYEAQ. V was trimmed by 5 bases and J by 10 bases, leaving 12 bases between them. CDR3 size: 12 residues. CDR3 sequence (DNA): TGTGCCAGCAGCCCGGGGTTACCCGAGCAGTTCTTC. As protein: CASSPGLPEQFF.

This rearrangement joins TRBV12-3 or TRBV12-4 to TRBJ2-7; D might be TRBD2 (6 bases). The CDR3 is made up of 14 amino acids. V was cut by 8 bases and J by 3 bases, with 17 bases left in between. The CDR3, as DNA: TGTGCCAGCGGAACTAGCAGATTTAACTACGAGCAGTACTTC. Translation: CASGTSRFNYEQYF.

This clonotype is a singleton in its sample. The rearrangement joins TRBV25-1 to TRBJ2-5; 7 nucleotides line up with TRBD1. Germline values: CDR1 MGHDK, CDR2 SYGVNS. Trimming cost V 5 bases and J 3 bases; bases outside gene matches: 9. The CDR3 is 15 amino acids. The CDR3 sequence is CASSPSRGTEETQYF. The DNA for the CDR3 is TGTGCCAGCAGTCCTTCAAGGGGGACAGAAGAGACCCAGTACTTC.